The sequence of this TCR beta chain was determined in a study of response to subunit inactivated influenza vaccine. General study points: After each seasonal influenza vaccination, few new T cells are recruited, the authors suggested.

Each CDR3 protein gets one entry after TCRdb re-called the RT-PCR reads with MiXCR. The table lists around 850,000 distinct CDR3 sequences, about a fifth of them singletons. As regards this clonotype: Its antigen is not identified.

V gave up 6 bases and J gave up 0 bases; unmatched junction bases: 4. Germline V gene lookup returns CDR1 SGHNT and CDR2 YYREEE (reference sequence). The CDR3 is 15 residues long. The sequencing used PBMCs from blood, collected 5 days after vaccination. The sequence derives from a man between 45 and 60 years old who received an inactivated influenza vaccine. The chain is built from TRBV5-4 and TRBJ2-5, with 11 bases matching TRBD2. The CDR3 sequence: CASTATSGDQETQYF. The CDR3 nucleotides are TGTGCCAGCACCGCGACTAGCGGGGACCAAGAGACCCAGTACTTC.